Listed here are 31 T cell receptor beta chains from one sample, sequenced in a study of cytomegalovirus exposure and HLA in healthy donors. The PCR used 60 Vbeta and 13 Jbeta primers. Sequencing used immunoSEQ multiplex PCR; TCRdb keeps in-frame clones, though not all of them. Of over 150,000 clones in the sample, about two thirds are singletons; the top ten hold approximately 3%. The sample taken for sequencing was PBMCs. The receptor source for this set is a woman in her 30s in good health and CMV-seronegative.

This clone was observed once. The chain is built from TRBV28 and TRBJ1-2; D is uncertain. With 3 bases removed from V and 8 bases from J, the gap between germline ends came to 19 bases. This CDR3 comprises 15 residues. Germline V gene data show CDR1 as MDHEN and CDR2 as SYDVKM. CDR3 protein: CASSLGWRESKGYTF. The CDR3 DNA is TGTGCCAGCAGTTTGGGTTGGCGGGAGTCAAAGGGCTACACCTTC.

As concerns this clone: One junction end disagrees with the germline gene, perhaps due to a read error. V gene TRBV7-3 combines with J gene TRBJ2-2, with D tentatively TRBD1 (5 bases). The CDR3 consists of 14 residues. In germline, CDR1 is SGHTA, CDR2 FQGTGA. The CDR3 DNA follows: TGTGCCGGCAGCTTAGCAGGGATCACCGGGGAGCTGTTTTTT. It translates to CAGSLAGITGELFF.

The chain is built from TRBV15 and TRBJ2-1; TRBD1 might be the D (6 bases). V gave up 0 bases and J gave up 12 bases, with 18 bases separating them. The CDR3 contains 15 residues. CDR1 LNHNV and CDR2 YYDKDF come from the germline V gene (reference sequence). CDR3 DNA sequence: TGTGCCACCAGCAGAGATCATGACAGGCCAAGCGGGCAGTTCTTC. Protein: CATSRDHDRPSGQFF.

Only one count was recorded for this clone. The chain has TRBV7-3 and TRBJ2-1; a weak D match, TRBD2 (5 bases). V lost 1 base to trimming and J lost 5 bases, with 9 bases between them. The germline CDR1 and CDR2 sequences are SGHTA and FQGTGA. The CDR3 covers 14 residues. CDR3 sequence (DNA): TGTGCCAGCAGCTTAAGCGGGCGGAACAATGAGCAGTTCTTC. It yields the protein CASSLSGRNNEQFF.

The chain has TRBV6-1 and TRBJ1-1; the D gene is possibly TRBD1 (6 bases). CDR3 length: 14 residues. Germline V gene lookup returns CDR1 MNHNS and CDR2 SASEGT. Trimming took 1 base from V and 7 from J, leaving 13 bases between them. CDR3 protein: CASSEVGGAGEAFF. The CDR3 nucleotides read TGTGCCAGCAGTGAAGTGGGGGGGGCGGGTGAAGCTTTCTTT.

CDR3: CASSVGTGIIRRNTGELFF. CDR3 sequence (DNA): TGTGCCAGCAGCGTCGGGACAGGGATCATCCGAAGGAACACCGGGGAGCTGTTTTTT. J is TRBJ2-2 and V is TRBV9; TRBD1 aligns across 9 bases. The germline CDR1 and CDR2 sequences are SGDLS and YYNGEE. CDR3 length equals 19 residues. J was trimmed by 1 base and V by 2 bases; bases with no gene match: 12.

This rearrangement joins TRBV11-1 to TRBJ2-2; 9 nucleotides line up with TRBD1. Germline trimming cut 7 bases from V and 5 bases from J; bases unmatched to any gene: 8. The CDR3 contains 15 residues. CDR1 SGHAT and CDR2 FQDESV come from the germline V gene (reference sequence). CDR3 DNA sequence: TGTGCCAGCATCCCGGGACAGGGTGTTACCGGGGAGCTGTTTTTT. This gives the protein CASIPGQGVTGELFF.

The genes are TRBV2 and TRBJ2-5, with D perhaps TRBD2 (6 bases). The CDR3 contains 11 residues. Per germline, CDR1 SNHLY and CDR2 FYNNEI. V dropped 8 bases and J dropped 7 bases, with 11 bases sitting between them. The CDR3: CASGDWGTQYF. The CDR3, as DNA: TGTGCCAGCGGGGACTGGGGGACCCAGTACTTC.

This rearrangement joins TRBV9 to TRBJ2-7; 8 nucleotides line up with TRBD1. V shed 6 bases and J 5 bases; nucleotides not matched to a gene: 10. CDR3 length: 14 amino acids. The germline CDR1 and CDR2 sequences are SGDLS and YYNGEE. The CDR3 protein is CASTGQADGDEQYF. The CDR3 coding sequence is TGTGCCAGCACGGGACAGGCTGATGGCGACGAGCAGTACTTC.

V and J are TRBV7-6 and TRBJ2-6; D may be TRBD1 (6 bases). CDR3 length: 19 residues. Germline CDR1 and CDR2: SGHVS and FNYEAQ. V gave up 5 bases and J gave up 0 bases, with 20 bases separating them. CDR3 sequence (DNA): TGTGCCAGCAGCAACCATAGACAGGATTTTACCTCTGGGGCCAACGTCCTGACTTTC. Protein product: CASSNHRQDFTSGANVLTF.

The chain uses TRBV7-2 and TRBJ2-1; perhaps TRBD1 as D (6 bases). Germline loops: CDR1 SGHTA, CDR2 FQGNSA. The CDR3 is 14 residues long. The V end lost 7 bases, the J end lost 5 bases, and 15 bases lay between the germline ends. The CDR3 here is CASTLSWDNNEQFF. The CDR3 bases are TGTGCCAGCACCCTTTCGTGGGACAACAATGAGCAGTTCTTC.

This clone has more than one count but fewer than ten. The chain has TRBV5-6 and TRBJ2-2, with TRBD1 identical over 9 bases. V dropped 0 bases and J dropped 7; count of bases not matched to a gene: 4. CDR3 length: 15 residues. The germline V gene encodes CDR1 SGHDT and CDR2 YYEEEE. The CDR3 DNA follows: TGTGCCAGCAGCTTGGAGACAGGGGGTTTCGGGGAGCTGTTTTTT. This sequence encodes CASSLETGGFGELFF.

This clone is a singleton in its sample. V is TRBV15 and J is TRBJ1-4; no reliable D call. CDR3 length: 15 residues. The germline gives CDR1 LNHNV, CDR2 YYDKDF (reference sequence). V gave up 0 bases and J gave up 4 bases, with 9 bases separating them. In DNA form, the CDR3 reads TGTGCCACCAGCAGAGATAGGAGATTTAATGAAAAACTGTTTTTT. Protein: CATSRDRRFNEKLFF.

The chain joins TRBV29-1 to TRBJ2-3; D ambiguous. The CDR3 is 12 residues long. Trimming left V 4 bases short and J 5 bases short, with 10 bases between. In germline, CDR1 is SQVTM, CDR2 ANQGSEA. The CDR3 nucleotides are TGCAGCGTTGTCGCGGCCAGAGATACGCAGTATTTT. Translated, it gives CSVVAARDTQYF.

J is TRBJ2-3 and V is TRBV9; 10 bases line up with TRBD2. Germline CDR1 is SGDLS and CDR2 is YYNGEE. This CDR3 is 18 amino acids long. V was pared by 0 bases and J by 5 bases, with 12 bases of the junction left unmatched. The CDR3 region is CASSVVGSGGAVLDTQYF. CDR3 bases: TGTGCCAGCAGCGTAGTTGGCAGCGGGGGGGCCGTTTTAGATACGCAGTATTTT. Complete variable domain (other parts from reference TRBV9 and TRBJ2-3): DSGVTQTPKHLITATGQRVTLRCSPRSGDLSVYWYQQSLDQGLQFLIQYYNGEERAKGNILERFSAQQFPDLHSELNLSSLELGDSALYFCASSVVGSGGAVLDTQYFGPGTRLTVL.

In its sample, this clone was seen once. The rearrangement uses TRBV15 and TRBJ2-5, with TRBD2 identical over 12 bases. This CDR3 is 16 amino acids long. The germline V gene encodes CDR1 LNHNV and CDR2 YYDKDF (reference sequence). Unmatched junction bases numbered 8, after V lost 5 bases and J lost 4 bases. CDR3 sequence reads: CATSGRLAGEGETQYF. The CDR3 coding sequence is TGTGCCACCAGCGGGCGACTAGCGGGAGAGGGAGAGACCCAGTACTTC.

This clone was detected a few times. The DNA for the CDR3 is TGTGCCAGCAGCTCTCGAGAGAACACTGAAGCTTTCTTT. Protein sequence: CASSSRENTEAFF. This chain uses TRBV5-4 with TRBJ1-1; D remains unclear. Trimming took 3 bases from V and 1 from J, leaving 7 bases between them. The germline gives CDR1 SGHNT, CDR2 YYREEE (reference sequence). The CDR3 spans 13 residues. The full variable domain, with the rest looked up from reference TRBV5-4 and TRBJ1-1, is ETGVTQSPTHLIKTRGQQVTLRCSSQSGHNTVSWYQQALGQGPQFIFQYYREEENGRGNFPPRFSGLQFPNYSSELNVNALELDDSALYLCASSSRENTEAFFGQGTRLTVV.

This clone was seen a few times. DNA of the CDR3: TGCGCCAGCAGCTTGGCCTCCGGGACAGATTATAAACTGTTTTTT. It is translated as CASSLASGTDYKLFF. The chain is built from TRBV5-1 and TRBJ1-4; 7 positions match TRBD1. After removal of 0 bases from V and 11 bases from J, the junction contained 10 bases not matched to a gene. In germline, CDR1 is SGHRS, CDR2 YFSETQ. The CDR3 is 15 residues long.

The chain links TRBV5-6 to TRBJ2-1; the match to TRBD1 covers 7 bases. Germline CDR1 is SGHDT and CDR2 is YYEEEE. The CDR3 totals 16 residues. After removal of 7 bases from V and 3 bases from J, the junction contained 13 bases not matched to a gene. The CDR3 nucleotides read TGTGCCAGCGGATTCTATGACAGGGAGATCTACAATGAGCAGTTCTTC. This sequence encodes CASGFYDREIYNEQFF.

This chain's CDR3 is CASSKGEGVSEETQYF. For the CDR3, the DNA is TGTGCCAGCAGCAAAGGGGAGGGGGTATCCGAAGAGACCCAGTACTTC. The chain couples TRBV21-1 to TRBJ2-5; the table's D gene call, TRBD2, was not cross checked with the DNA. TRBV21-1 is termed a pseudogene. The CDR3 contains 16 residues.

This chain connects TRBV25-1 to TRBJ1-2, with D perhaps TRBD1 (5 bases). Germline values: CDR1 MGHDK, CDR2 SYGVNS. The CDR3 is 12 residues long. The V and J ends lost 4 bases and 6 bases respectively, with 9 bases between them. The CDR3 reads CASSVGLHGYTF. CDR3 bases: TGTGCCAGCAGTGTGGGGCTTCATGGCTACACCTTC.

The rearrangement links TRBV29-1 to TRBJ1-5; TRBD1 matches at 10 bases. The CDR3 runs 14 residues. V shed 6 bases, J shed 7 bases, and the junction held 9 bases outside the gene matches. Germline V gives CDR1 SQVTM, CDR2 ANQGSEA. In DNA, the CDR3 is TGCAGCGTCGCCACCGGGACAGGGGTCCAGCCCCAGCATTTT. It codes for CSVATGTGVQPQHF. The full variable domain, completed using reference TRBV29-1 and TRBJ1-5, is SAVISQKPSRDICQRGTSLTIQCQVDSQVTMMFWYRQQPGQSLTLIATANQGSEATYESGFVIDKFPISRPNLTFSTLTVSNMSPEDSSIYLCSVATGTGVQPQHFGDGTRLSIL.

This clone was seen once. This chain connects TRBV9 to TRBJ2-2; a possible D gene is TRBD2 (6 bases). CDR1 and CDR2 (germline): SGDLS, YYNGEE. CDR3 size: 14 residues. Trimming shortened V by 4 bases and J by 6 bases, and 13 bases separated the two germline ends. The CDR3 here is CASSREAGPGELFF. The CDR3 coding sequence is TGTGCCAGCAGCCGGGAAGCGGGCCCCGGGGAGCTGTTTTTT.

This clone has only a few counts. The chain uses TRBV27 and TRBJ2-2, with D uncertain. This CDR3 has 12 amino acids. V was trimmed by 5 bases and J by 5 bases, leaving 6 bases between them. The germline CDR1 and CDR2 sequences are MNHEY and SMNVEV (reference sequence). The DNA of the CDR3 is TGTGCCAGCAGTCCCCAAACCGGGGAGCTGTTTTTT. This codes for CASSPQTGELFF.

This clone has more than one count but fewer than ten. The rearrangement uses TRBV4-3 and TRBJ1-2; no reliable D call. Trimming pared 0 bases from V and 5 bases from J, leaving 7 bases between. In germline, CDR1 is LGHNA, CDR2 YSLEER. This CDR3 comprises 13 residues. CDR3 nucleotide sequence: TGCGCCAGCAGCCAAGAAATACGGTATGGCTACACCTTC. Its translation is CASSQEIRYGYTF.

The CDR3 region is CASRGGGSSYEQYF. The CDR3 region has the DNA TGTGCCAGCCGGGGGGGCGGGAGCTCCTACGAGCAGTACTTC. The genes are TRBV27 and TRBJ2-7, with 8 bases identical to TRBD2. This CDR3 contains 14 residues. V trimming: 8 bases; J trimming: 0 bases; junction bases outside the gene matches: 6. Germline lookup yields CDR1 MNHEY and CDR2 SMNVEV (reference sequence).

The chain uses TRBV2 and TRBJ2-2; tentative D call: TRBD2 (6 bases). The length of the CDR3 is 13 residues. Deletions cut 8 bases from V and 6 bases from J, with 13 bases between. Germline values: CDR1 SNHLY, CDR2 FYNNEI. The CDR3 protein is CASRREAAGELFF. DNA of the CDR3: TGTGCCAGCCGCAGGGAGGCAGCCGGGGAGCTGTTTTTT.

This chain links TRBV20-1 with TRBJ2-7, with D tentatively TRBD1 (7 bases). The CDR3 runs to 11 residues. The germline gives CDR1 DFQATT, CDR2 SNEGSKA (reference sequence). The V gene lost 5 bases and the J gene lost 6 bases, with 11 bases spanning the gap. The CDR3 region is CSASQGGEQYF. CDR3 coding DNA: TGCAGTGCTTCCCAGGGGGGCGAGCAGTACTTC.

The J gene is TRBJ2-1, the V gene TRBV29-1; D is possibly TRBD2 (7 bases). V lost 3 bases and J 8 bases, leaving 20 bases between the germline ends. Germline assignment: CDR1 SQVTM and CDR2 ANQGSEA. The CDR3 is made up of 15 amino acids. CDR3 coding DNA: TGCAGCGTTGAGGGACACCTTTCCGCGGGGGATGAGCAGTTCTTC. It encodes CSVEGHLSAGDEQFF.

The rearrangement links TRBV9 to TRBJ2-5; 7 bases map to TRBD1. V was pared by 3 bases and J by 2 bases, with 4 bases of the junction left unmatched. Per the germline V gene, CDR1 is SGDLS and CDR2 is YYNGEE. This CDR3 contains 14 residues. The CDR3 loop is CASSAGQLQETQYF. The CDR3 DNA sequence: TGTGCCAGCAGCGCGGGACAGCTACAAGAGACCCAGTACTTC.

V is TRBV4-2 and J is TRBJ2-4; D perhaps matches TRBD2 (6 bases). Looked up from germline, CDR1 is LGHNA and CDR2 is YNFKEQ. Trimming removed 8 bases at V and 9 bases at J, with 23 bases between. This CDR3 has 15 residues. The CDR3 is CASAEGRGATGIQYF. In DNA, the CDR3 is TGTGCCAGCGCCGAGGGGCGGGGAGCTACGGGCATTCAGTACTTC.